A selection of T cell receptor beta chains follows, all from one sample in a study of T cells in Graves' hyperthyroidism and ophthalmopathy. TCRdb used MiXCR to reprocess the multiplex PCR reads, holding one entry per CDR3 protein. The table includes about 400,000 distinct CDR3 sequences, over 13% detected once. The source material was blood. Receptors originate from a man aged 45-65 years with Graves' ophthalmopathy. Both conserved end residues are part of each CDR3. The D gene is left open where the match is weak. Where a row states a size, it is once, few, many or the class of an expanded clone; other rows omit it.

TRBV5-1	TRBD1	TRBJ2-7	.	CASSWDREEQYF	TGCGCCAGCAGCTGGGACAGGGAGGAGCAGTACTTC
TRBV11-1	.	TRBJ2-7	many	CASSTQRGFSYEQYF	TGTGCCAGCAGTACACAAAGGGGGTTCTCCTACGAGCAGTACTTC
TRBV12-3/TRBV12-4	.	TRBJ2-1	many	CASSFPGIVTSSYNEQFF	TGTGCCAGCAGTTTTCCCGGGATAGTGACAAGCTCCTACAATGAGCAGTTCTTC
TRBV18	TRBD1	TRBJ1-5	many	CASSPRGQGASNQPQHF	TGTGCCAGCTCACCTCGCGGACAGGGGGCAAGCAATCAGCCCCAGCATTTT
TRBV20-1	TRBD2	TRBJ2-3	.	CSAMSGVSTDTQYF	TGCAGTGCCATGAGCGGGGTCAGCACAGATACGCAGTATTTT
TRBV30	TRBD2	TRBJ2-4	many	CAWSVPGRESQHIQYF	TGTGCCTGGAGTGTACCTGGGCGGGAGAGCCAACACATTCAGTACTTC
TRBV15	.	TRBJ1-5	.	CATSRDRSWRNQPQHF	TGTGCCACCAGCAGAGATAGATCGTGGCGAAATCAGCCCCAGCATTTT
TRBV20-1	.	TRBJ2-5	many	CSARAGTVIETQYF	TGCAGTGCTAGAGCCGGGACGGTTATAGAGACCCAGTACTTC
TRBV18	TRBD2	TRBJ2-7	many	CASSQTSGYEQYF	TGTGCCAGCTCACAGACTAGCGGCTACGAGCAGTACTTC
TRBV5-1	.	TRBJ2-3	.	CASSPGPGATQYF	TGCGCCAGCAGCCCGGGACCCGGGGCTACGCAGTATTTT
TRBV5-1	.	TRBJ1-1	many	CASSKALGLNTEAFF	TGCGCCAGCAGTAAAGCACTGGGCCTGAACACTGAAGCTTTCTTT
TRBV29-1	.	TRBJ1-2	many	CSVGGANYGYTF	TGCAGCGTGGGGGGCGCCAACTATGGCTACACCTTC
TRBV29-1	.	TRBJ2-2	few	CSGGWNTGELFF	TGCAGCGGCGGTTGGAACACCGGGGAGCTGTTTTTT
TRBV3-1	.	TRBJ1-4	many	CASSQFEGTLRNEKLFF	TGTGCCAGCAGCCAGTTCGAGGGGACCTTAAGAAATGAAAAACTGTTTTTT
TRBV28	.	TRBJ2-5	.	CASSLFDETQYF	TGTGCCAGCAGTTTATTTGACGAGACCCAGTACTTC
TRBV20-1	.	TRBJ1-1	many	CSARGAGRAFF	TGCAGTGCTAGAGGGGCGGGGCGCGCTTTCTTT
TRBV5-1	.	TRBJ2-5	many	CASSVTQGSGMSQYF	TGCGCCAGCAGCGTAACTCAGGGGTCGGGGATGTCCCAGTACTTC
TRBV2	TRBD2	TRBJ2-1	many	CASSGGRVYNEQFF	TGTGCCAGCAGCGGCGGGAGGGTCTACAATGAGCAGTTCTTC
TRBV18	.	TRBJ1-5	few	CASSPDPGERPQHF	TGTGCCAGCTCACCAGATCCGGGCGAGCGGCCCCAGCATTTT
TRBV20-1	TRBD1	TRBJ1-2	many	CSARTGLEGYTF	TGCAGTGCTAGGACAGGGTTGGAAGGCTACACCTTC
TRBV10-3	.	TRBJ2-2	few	CATNREGDTGELFF	TGTGCCACAAACAGGGAGGGCGACACCGGGGAGCTGTTTTTT
TRBV20-1	.	TRBJ2-1	many	CSAALASNEQFF	TGCAGTGCTGCCCTGGCTAGCAATGAGCAGTTCTTC
TRBV29-1	TRBD1	TRBJ1-2	few	CSVGGTGRYGYTF	TGCAGCGTTGGGGGGACAGGGCGGTATGGCTACACCTTC
TRBV28	.	TRBJ1-4	.	CASSSPGGANEKLFF	TGTGCCAGCAGTTCCCCCGGGGGTGCTAATGAAAAACTGTTTTTT
TRBV11-1	.	TRBJ2-6	many	CASSLGQSGANVLTF	TGTGCCAGCAGCTTAGGACAGTCTGGGGCCAACGTCCTGACTTTC
TRBV6-1	TRBD2	TRBJ2-3	many	CASSVTGTSGSADTQYF	TGTGCCAGCAGTGTCACCGGGACTAGCGGGAGCGCAGATACGCAGTATTTT
TRBV7-8	.	TRBJ1-4	few	CASSLAREKLFF	TGTGCCAGCAGCTTAGCGCGAGAAAAACTGTTTTTT
TRBV19	.	TRBJ2-1	.	CASSGAGISSYNEQFF	TGTGCCAGTAGTGGGGCCGGGATAAGCTCCTACAATGAGCAGTTCTTC
TRBV28	TRBD2	TRBJ2-7	.	CASSSETGLRNEQYF	TGTGCCAGCAGTTCAGAAACGGGACTAAGGAACGAGCAGTACTTC
TRBV12-3/TRBV12-4	TRBD1	TRBJ1-5	many	CASSLDRGGQPQHF	TGTGCCAGCAGCCTGGACAGGGGAGGCCAGCCCCAGCATTTT
TRBV29-1	.	TRBJ2-2	few	CSVVLAETNTGELFF	TGCAGCGTTGTTTTGGCAGAGACCAACACCGGGGAGCTGTTTTTT
TRBV5-1	TRBD2	TRBJ2-7	many	CASSLVGIRTSGSYEQYF	TGCGCCAGCAGTCTTGTTGGAATCCGAACTAGCGGCTCCTACGAGCAGTACTTC
TRBV30	.	TRBJ2-7	many	CAGRGQGLPYEQYF	TGTGCCGGGAGGGGGCAGGGGCTACCCTACGAGCAGTACTTC
TRBV11-2	.	TRBJ2-7	many	CASSLPTAMARYEQYF	TGTGCCAGCAGCCTACCCACGGCAATGGCCCGCTACGAGCAGTACTTC
TRBV30	TRBD2	TRBJ2-3	many	CAWRALGLAGRTDTQYF	TGTGCCTGGAGGGCCCTGGGACTAGCGGGCCGCACAGATACGCAGTATTTT
TRBV12-3/TRBV12-4	TRBD2	TRBJ2-7	.	CASSRTSGIRYEQYF	TGTGCCAGCAGTCGGACTAGCGGGATACGCTACGAGCAGTACTTC
TRBV6-1	TRBD2	TRBJ2-7	.	CASSYSGSGLDEQYF	TGTGCCAGCAGTTACAGCGGGAGCGGGTTGGACGAGCAGTACTTC
TRBV4-2	.	TRBJ2-1	few	CASSQTRNSYNEQFF	TGTGCCAGCAGCCAAACGCGGAACTCGTACAATGAGCAGTTCTTC
TRBV28	.	TRBJ1-5	.	CASSLSGPSNQPQHF	TGTGCCAGCAGTTTATCAGGGCCTAGCAATCAGCCCCAGCATTTT
TRBV27	.	TRBJ1-1	many	CASSRDGPPNTEAFF	TGTGCCAGCAGCCGCGACGGACCCCCGAACACTGAAGCTTTCTTT
TRBV3-1	TRBD1	TRBJ2-5	.	CASSQGWGTGVETQYF	TGTGCCAGCAGCCAGGGTTGGGGGACAGGGGTAGAGACCCAGTACTTC
TRBV18	.	TRBJ1-2	many	CASSPDRQHGYTF	TGTGCCAGCTCACCAGACAGACAGCATGGCTACACCTTC
TRBV11-3	TRBD2	TRBJ2-1	many	CASSPGTSAYNEQFF	TGTGCCAGCAGTCCCGGGACTAGCGCCTACAATGAGCAGTTCTTC
TRBV9	.	TRBJ1-2	many	CASSVAAEGLYGYTF	TGTGCCAGCAGCGTAGCCGCCGAGGGACTGTATGGCTACACCTTC
TRBV11-2	TRBD1	TRBJ2-7	many	CASSQGLAGGFYEQYF	TGTGCCAGCAGCCAAGGGTTGGCAGGGGGCTTTTACGAGCAGTACTTC
TRBV3-1	.	TRBJ2-5	many	CASSQGGGIRTQYF	TGTGCCAGCAGCCAAGGAGGGGGGATTCGGACCCAGTACTTC
TRBV18	TRBD1	TRBJ2-7	many	CASSGTGLSYEQYF	TGTGCCAGCTCAGGGACAGGCCTGAGCTACGAGCAGTACTTC
TRBV19	.	TRBJ2-2	.	CASSKTVTETGELFF	TGTGCCAGTAGTAAGACCGTCACAGAAACCGGGGAGCTGTTTTTT
TRBV5-1	TRBD1	TRBJ2-1	.	CASSLGGTAVYNEQFF	TGCGCCAGCAGCTTGGGAGGGACAGCAGTTTACAATGAGCAGTTCTTC
TRBV20-1	TRBD2	TRBJ2-1	many	CSAKWGLATYNEQFF	TGCAGTGCTAAGTGGGGACTAGCGACCTACAATGAGCAGTTCTTC
TRBV27	.	TRBJ2-1	many	CASTKAPGRYNEQFF	TGTGCCAGCACAAAAGCCCCCGGCAGGTACAATGAGCAGTTCTTC
TRBV20-1	TRBD1	TRBJ1-1	many	CSAWDRDTEAFF	TGCAGTGCCTGGGACAGGGACACTGAAGCTTTCTTT
TRBV30	TRBD1	TRBJ1-2	many	CAWRSGGTGHYGYTF	TGTGCCTGGAGGAGCGGCGGGACAGGGCACTATGGCTACACCTTC
TRBV27	TRBD2	TRBJ2-3	.	CASSLGLAGGPGADTQYF	TGTGCCAGCAGTTTGGGACTAGCGGGAGGGCCTGGGGCAGATACGCAGTATTTT
TRBV20-1	.	TRBJ2-6	.	CSARQSSKANVLTF	TGCAGTGCTAGGCAGAGTTCTAAGGCCAACGTCCTGACTTTC
TRBV7-9	.	TRBJ2-1	many	CASSQTKRAINNEQFF	TGTGCCAGCAGCCAAACAAAGCGGGCCATTAACAATGAGCAGTTCTTC
TRBV30	.	TRBJ2-7	many	CAWKPEVVYEQYF	TGTGCCTGGAAGCCCGAGGTAGTCTACGAGCAGTACTTC